The 22 T cell receptor beta chains presented below share a single source sample, sequenced in a study of cytomegalovirus exposure and HLA in healthy donors. The PCR made use of 60 Vbeta and 13 Jbeta primers. Here immunoSEQ multiplex PCR was the method, and the copy in TCRdb shows in-frame clones only, minus some. Of some 91,000 clones in the sample, approximately 80% were seen once. The sequenced sample consisted of PBMCs. The receptors originated from a woman aged 55-69 years in good health and CMV-seronegative.

CDR3 sequence: CASRPGTENSPLHF. CDR3 sequence (DNA): TGTGCCAGCAGGCCCGGGACAGAAAATTCACCCCTCCACTTT. The chain is built from TRBV6-5 and TRBJ1-6; 7 bases match TRBD1. V gave up 6 bases and J gave up 7 bases; unmatched junction bases: 6. Germline V CDR1 and CDR2: MNHEY, SVGAGI. CDR3 size: 14 residues.

This chain joins TRBV5-4 and TRBJ2-1; D remains unclear. CDR3 size: 12 residues. The V end lost 1 base, the J end lost 10 bases, and 9 bases lay between the germline ends. CDR1 is SGHNT, CDR2 YYREEE, per germline (reference sequence). The CDR3 coding sequence is TGTGCCAGCAGCTTGCGGGTCGACGAGCAGTTCTTC. Protein product: CASSLRVDEQFF. Looking up the rest from reference TRBV5-4 and TRBJ2-1 gives the full variable domain: ETGVTQSPTHLIKTRGQQVTLRCSSQSGHNTVSWYQQALGQGPQFIFQYYREEENGRGNFPPRFSGLQFPNYSSELNVNALELDDSALYLCASSLRVDEQFFGPGTRLTVL.

This clone has a single count. The chain joins TRBV18 to TRBJ1-1, with 8 positions matching TRBD1. The CDR3 consists of 13 residues. Germline V gene data show CDR1 as KGHSH and CDR2 as LQKENI. The V and J ends lost 3 bases and 6 bases, in that order; junction bases with no gene match: 3. In DNA, the CDR3 is TGTGCCAGCTCACCGGGACAGGAAGCTGAAGCTTTCTTT. Its translation is CASSPGQEAEAFF. Combining the CDR3 with reference TRBV18 and TRBJ1-1 gives the whole variable domain NAGVMQNPRHLVRRRGQEARLRCSPMKGHSHVYWYRQLPEEGLKFMVYLQKENIIDESGMPKERFSAEFPKEGPSILRIQQVVRGDSAAYFCASSPGQEAEAFFGQGTRLTVV.

The rearrangement uses TRBV5-1 and TRBJ2-7; 10 bases line up with TRBD2. Unmatched junction bases numbered 9, after V lost 4 bases and J lost 5 bases. Germline lookup yields CDR1 SGHRS and CDR2 YFSETQ. The CDR3 runs to 15 residues. The CDR3 here is CASSPPSGGGNEQYF. The CDR3 nucleotides read TGCGCCAGCAGCCCCCCCAGCGGGGGGGGAAACGAGCAGTACTTC.

The V gene is TRBV5-6, the J gene TRBJ2-1; 8 bases line up with TRBD2. Germline CDR1 SGHDT, CDR2 YYEEEE. V gave up 0 bases and J gave up 9 bases; unmatched junction bases: 11. The CDR3 is 16 residues long. CDR3: CASSLAGGGSLGEQFF. The CDR3, as DNA: TGTGCCAGCAGCTTGGCCGGCGGGGGGTCTTTGGGTGAGCAGTTCTTC. The complete variable domain, with remaining parts taken from reference TRBV5-6 and TRBJ2-1, reads DAGVTQSPTHLIKTRGQQVTLRCSPKSGHDTVSWYQQALGQGPQFIFQYYEEEERQRGNFPDRFSGHQFPNYSSELNVNALLLGDSALYLCASSLAGGGSLGEQFFGPGTRLTVL.

J is TRBJ1-2 and V is TRBV18; D may be TRBD1 (6 bases). The CDR3 runs to 14 residues. Trimming cost V 5 bases and J 0 bases, with 10 bases left between them. The germline CDR1 and CDR2 sequences are KGHSH and LQKENI. This CDR3 reads CASSGQSTNYGYTF. CDR3 bases: TGTGCCAGCTCAGGACAGAGTACTAACTATGGCTACACCTTC.

This rearrangement joins TRBV9 to TRBJ1-3, with D maybe TRBD1 (5 bases). Trimming removed 3 bases at V and 1 base at J, with 8 bases between. Germline V CDR1 and CDR2: SGDLS, YYNGEE. The CDR3 spans 14 residues. The CDR3 here is CASSATVSGNTIYF. CDR3 bases: TGTGCCAGCAGCGCGACAGTATCTGGAAACACCATATATTTT.

This clone was detected only a few times. The chain joins TRBV7-9 to TRBJ1-3; D is possibly TRBD1 (6 bases). CDR3 length equals 14 residues. Trimming stripped 3 bases from V and 4 bases from J, with 10 bases between. Germline V gives CDR1 SEHNR, CDR2 FQNEAQ (reference sequence). CDR3 in amino acids: CASSLGAAGNTIYF. In nucleotides, the CDR3 is TGTGCCAGCAGCTTGGGGGCGGCGGGAAACACCATATATTTT.

The chain has TRBV7-9 and TRBJ2-3; a weak D match, TRBD2 (7 bases). This CDR3 comprises 16 residues. V was shortened by 5 bases and J by 8 bases, with 23 bases between the two germline ends. From germline, CDR1 is SEHNR and CDR2 FQNEAQ (reference sequence). The CDR3 DNA is TGTGCCAGCAGCCCACGGGGCGATCGGGGGGCGGGTACGCAGTATTTT. Encoded protein: CASSPRGDRGAGTQYF.

The genes are TRBV5-6 and TRBJ2-1; 14 nucleotides agree with TRBD2. Losses at the gene ends were 0 bases for V and 5 bases for J; bases not matched to a gene: 10. The germline gives CDR1 SGHDT, CDR2 YYEEEE. The CDR3 extends over 19 amino acids. The CDR3 is CASSLAGTSGSRGDNEQFF. The CDR3 nucleotides are TGTGCCAGCAGCTTGGCCGGGACTAGCGGGAGCCGCGGCGACAATGAGCAGTTCTTC.

The genes are TRBV28 and TRBJ2-7; no clear D. Germline V gene lookup returns CDR1 MDHEN and CDR2 SYDVKM. Trimming took off 5 bases at V and 0 bases at J, with 11 bases between the two ends. The CDR3 loop spans 14 amino acids. The CDR3 DNA sequence: TGTGCCAGCAGTCCCGACATTGCCTCCTACGAGCAGTACTTC. This encodes CASSPDIASYEQYF. Looking up the rest from reference TRBV28 and TRBJ2-7 gives the full variable domain: DVKVTQSSRYLVKRTGEKVFLECVQDMDHENMFWYRQDPGLGLRLIYFSYDVKMKEKGDIPEGYSVSREKKERFSLILESASTNQTSMYLCASSPDIASYEQYFGPGTRLTVT.

The chain joins TRBV7-2 to TRBJ1-4; D is possibly TRBD1 (5 bases). Trimming took 1 base from V and 7 from J, leaving 13 bases between them. CDR1 and CDR2 (germline): SGHTA, FQGNSA. CDR3 length equals 15 residues. CDR3 nucleotide sequence: TGTGCCAGCAGCTTAGGAGGCGGGGGTGGTGAAAAACTGTTTTTT. Translated, it gives CASSLGGGGGEKLFF.

In its sample, this clone was seen a few times. The chain is built from TRBV7-2 and TRBJ2-7; TRBD2 aligns across 7 bases. CDR1 and CDR2 from the germline V gene are SGHTA and FQGNSA. CDR3 size: 14 residues. V shed 6 bases, J shed 2 bases, and the junction held 7 bases outside the gene matches. The CDR3 DNA is TGTGCCAGCAGGAGTGGCGGGAGTGCCTACGAGCAGTACTTC. Protein product: CASRSGGSAYEQYF.

This clone was seen a handful of times. The chain has TRBV5-8 and TRBJ2-3, with 7 bases aligning to TRBD2. This CDR3 comprises 14 residues. Losses at the gene ends were 4 bases for V and 4 bases for J; bases not matched to a gene: 6. Germline values: CDR1 SGHTS, CDR2 YDEGEE. The CDR3 DNA reads TGTGCCAGCAGCAGTGGGAGGGCCCCAGATACGCAGTATTTT. Translated: CASSSGRAPDTQYF.

The chain recombines TRBV4-3 with TRBJ2-5; TRBD2 aligns across 14 bases. J lost 5 bases, V lost 0 bases, and 11 bases had no gene match. Germline V gene lookup returns CDR1 LGHNA and CDR2 YSLEER. The CDR3 totals 19 residues. CDR3 in DNA: TGCGCCAGCAGCCAAGATGTCCCGGGACTAGCGGGAGACGGGGAGACCCAGTACTTC. It codes for CASSQDVPGLAGDGETQYF.

This chain's CDR3 is CASTRPGQGARVPGQASEKLFF. The CDR3 nucleotides read TGTGCCAGCACCCGACCGGGACAGGGAGCCCGAGTGCCGGGCCAGGCGTCCGAAAAACTGTTTTTT. The chain uses TRBV28 and TRBJ1-4; TRBD1 matches 9 bases. The germline gives CDR1 MDHEN, CDR2 SYDVKM. The CDR3 spans 22 residues. J lost 8 bases, V lost 7 bases, and 32 bases had no gene match.

The chain is built from TRBV7-9 and TRBJ1-1; a possible D gene is TRBD1 (5 bases). Germline loops: CDR1 SEHNR, CDR2 FQNEAQ (reference sequence). The CDR3 spans 15 residues. Trimming shortened V by 6 bases and J by 0 bases, and 14 bases separated the two germline ends. The CDR3 coding sequence is TGTGCCAGCAGAATTACGACAGCCATGAACACTGAAGCTTTCTTT. Its translation is CASRITTAMNTEAFF.

This chain uses TRBV7-2 with TRBJ2-3; D call uncertain. V was pared by 5 bases and J by 6 bases, with 9 bases between. Germline CDR1 and CDR2: SGHTA and FQGNSA. The length of the CDR3 is 12 residues. As DNA, the CDR3 is TGTGCCAGCAGCGAACGCCGGGATACGCAGTATTTT. Protein sequence: CASSERRDTQYF.

The chain is built from TRBV7-9 and TRBJ2-3, with 7 bases matching TRBD2. CDR3 length equals 15 residues. Losses at the gene ends were 5 bases for V and 0 bases for J; bases not matched to a gene: 5. Germline CDR1 SEHNR, CDR2 FQNEAQ (reference sequence). The CDR3 spells CASSQTSPSTDTQYF. CDR3 in DNA: TGTGCCAGCAGCCAGACTAGCCCTAGCACAGATACGCAGTATTTT.

This clone has only a few counts. The chain recombines TRBV29-1 with TRBJ2-7, with D tentatively TRBD1 (6 bases). CDR3 length equals 12 residues. Germline CDR1 and CDR2: SQVTM and ANQGSEA. V was shortened by 4 bases and J by 7 bases, with 14 bases between the two germline ends. CDR3 residues: CSVGRNQGEQYF. In nucleotides, the CDR3 is TGCAGCGTTGGAAGGAACCAGGGGGAGCAGTACTTC.

This clone is a singleton in its sample. V is TRBV28 and J is TRBJ2-7; D perhaps matches TRBD2 (5 bases). The CDR3 contains 13 residues. The germline V and J ends were trimmed by 3 bases and 3 bases, with 9 bases remaining between them. Germline loops: CDR1 MDHEN, CDR2 SYDVKM. Here the CDR3 reads CASSLNGNYEQYF. In DNA form, the CDR3 reads TGTGCCAGCAGTTTGAACGGGAACTACGAGCAGTACTTC.

The rearrangement uses TRBV10-3 and TRBJ1-1; D is uncertain. The V and J ends lost 8 bases and 3 bases respectively, with 10 bases between them. From germline, CDR1 is ENHRY and CDR2 SYGVKD. The CDR3 covers 12 residues. Here the CDR3 reads CAIGGRDTEAFF. The CDR3 DNA follows: TGTGCCATCGGTGGCCGAGACACTGAAGCTTTCTTT.